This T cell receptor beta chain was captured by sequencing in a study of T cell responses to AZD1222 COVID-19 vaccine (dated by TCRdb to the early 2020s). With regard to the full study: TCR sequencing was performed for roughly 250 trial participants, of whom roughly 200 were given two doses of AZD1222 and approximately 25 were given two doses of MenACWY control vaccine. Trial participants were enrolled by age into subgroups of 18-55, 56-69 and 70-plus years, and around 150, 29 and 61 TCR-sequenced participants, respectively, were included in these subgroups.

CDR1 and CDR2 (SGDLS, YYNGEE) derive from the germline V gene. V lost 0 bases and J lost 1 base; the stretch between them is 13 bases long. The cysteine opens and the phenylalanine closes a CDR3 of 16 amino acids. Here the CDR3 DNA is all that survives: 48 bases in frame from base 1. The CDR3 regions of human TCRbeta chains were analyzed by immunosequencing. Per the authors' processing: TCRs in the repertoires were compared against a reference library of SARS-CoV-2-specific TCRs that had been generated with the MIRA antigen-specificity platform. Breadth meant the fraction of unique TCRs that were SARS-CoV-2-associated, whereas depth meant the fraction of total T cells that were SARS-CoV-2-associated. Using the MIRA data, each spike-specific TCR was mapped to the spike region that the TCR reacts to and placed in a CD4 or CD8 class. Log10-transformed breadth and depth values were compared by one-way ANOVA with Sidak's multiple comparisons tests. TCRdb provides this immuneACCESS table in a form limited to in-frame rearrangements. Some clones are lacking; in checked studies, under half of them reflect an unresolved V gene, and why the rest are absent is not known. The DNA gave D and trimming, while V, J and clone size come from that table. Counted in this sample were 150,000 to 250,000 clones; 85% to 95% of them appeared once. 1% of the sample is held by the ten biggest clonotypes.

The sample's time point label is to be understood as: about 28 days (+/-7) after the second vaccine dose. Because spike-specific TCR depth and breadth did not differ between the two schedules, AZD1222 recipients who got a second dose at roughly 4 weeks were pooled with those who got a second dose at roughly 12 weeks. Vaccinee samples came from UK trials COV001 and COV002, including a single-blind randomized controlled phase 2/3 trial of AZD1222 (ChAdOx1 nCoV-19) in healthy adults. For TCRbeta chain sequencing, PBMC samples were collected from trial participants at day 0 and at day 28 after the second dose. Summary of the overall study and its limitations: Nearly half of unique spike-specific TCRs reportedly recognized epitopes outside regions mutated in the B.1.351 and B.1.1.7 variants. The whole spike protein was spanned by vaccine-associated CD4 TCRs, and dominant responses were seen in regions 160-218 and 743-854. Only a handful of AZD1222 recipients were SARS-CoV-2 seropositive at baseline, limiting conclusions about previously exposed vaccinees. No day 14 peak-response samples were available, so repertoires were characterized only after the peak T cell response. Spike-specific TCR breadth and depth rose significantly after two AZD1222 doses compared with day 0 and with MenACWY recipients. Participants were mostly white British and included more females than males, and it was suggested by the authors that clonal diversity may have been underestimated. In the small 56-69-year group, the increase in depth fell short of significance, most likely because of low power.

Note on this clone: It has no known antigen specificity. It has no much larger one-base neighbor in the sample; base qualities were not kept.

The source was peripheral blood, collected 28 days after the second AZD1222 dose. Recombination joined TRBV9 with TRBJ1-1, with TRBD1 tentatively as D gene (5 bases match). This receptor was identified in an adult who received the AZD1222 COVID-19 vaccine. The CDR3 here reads CASSVDPTRGNTEAFF. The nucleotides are TGTGCCAGCAGCGTAGACCCCACGAGGGGGAACACTGAAGCTTTCTTT.